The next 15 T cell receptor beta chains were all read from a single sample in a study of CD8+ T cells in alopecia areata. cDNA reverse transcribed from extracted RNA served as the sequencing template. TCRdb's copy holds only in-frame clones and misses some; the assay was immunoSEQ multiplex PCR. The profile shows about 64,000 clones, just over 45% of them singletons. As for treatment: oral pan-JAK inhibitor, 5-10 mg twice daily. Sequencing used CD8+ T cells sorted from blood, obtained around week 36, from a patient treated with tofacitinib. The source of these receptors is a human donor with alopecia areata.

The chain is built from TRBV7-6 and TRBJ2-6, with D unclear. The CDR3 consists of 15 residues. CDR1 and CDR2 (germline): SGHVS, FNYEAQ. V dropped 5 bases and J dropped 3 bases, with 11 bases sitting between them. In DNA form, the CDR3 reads TGTGCCAGCAGCCCGTTTGGCGATGGGGCCAACGTCCTGACTTTC. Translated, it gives CASSPFGDGANVLTF.

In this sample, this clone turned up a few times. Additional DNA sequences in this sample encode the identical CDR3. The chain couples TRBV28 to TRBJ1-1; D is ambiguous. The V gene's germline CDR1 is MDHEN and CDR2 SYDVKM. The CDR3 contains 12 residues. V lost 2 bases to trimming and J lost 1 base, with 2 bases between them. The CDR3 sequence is CASSLGNTEAFF. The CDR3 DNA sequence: TGTGCCAGCAGTTTAGGGAACACTGAAGCTTTCTTT. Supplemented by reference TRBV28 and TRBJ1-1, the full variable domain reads DVKVTQSSRYLVKRTGEKVFLECVQDMDHENMFWYRQDPGLGLRLIYFSYDVKMKEKGDIPEGYSVSREKKERFSLILESASTNQTSMYLCASSLGNTEAFFGQGTRLTVV.

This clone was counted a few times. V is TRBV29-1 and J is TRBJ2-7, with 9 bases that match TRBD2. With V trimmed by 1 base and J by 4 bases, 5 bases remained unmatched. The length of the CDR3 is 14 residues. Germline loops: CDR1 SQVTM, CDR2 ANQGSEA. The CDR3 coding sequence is TGCAGCGTTGAAGTTTCAGCGGGAGGTTACGAGCAGTACTTC. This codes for CSVEVSAGGYEQYF.

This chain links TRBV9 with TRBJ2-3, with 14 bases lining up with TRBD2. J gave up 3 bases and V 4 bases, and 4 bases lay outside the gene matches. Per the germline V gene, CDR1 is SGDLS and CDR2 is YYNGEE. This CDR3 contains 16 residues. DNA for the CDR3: TGTGCCAGCAGCACCCGACTAGCGGGAGGGACAGATACGCAGTATTTT. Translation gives CASSTRLAGGTDTQYF.

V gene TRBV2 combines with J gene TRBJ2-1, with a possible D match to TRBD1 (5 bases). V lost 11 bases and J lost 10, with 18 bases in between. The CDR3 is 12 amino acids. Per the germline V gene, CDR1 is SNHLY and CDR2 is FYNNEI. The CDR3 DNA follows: TGTGCCTGCGGACAAGCGTCTATCGAGCAGTTCTTC. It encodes CACGQASIEQFF.

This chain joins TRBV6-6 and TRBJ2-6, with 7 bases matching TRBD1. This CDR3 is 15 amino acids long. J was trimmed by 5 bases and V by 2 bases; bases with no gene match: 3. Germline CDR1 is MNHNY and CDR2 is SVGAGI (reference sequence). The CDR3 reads CASSYETGRANVLTF. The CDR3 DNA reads TGTGCCAGCAGTTACGAGACAGGGCGGGCCAACGTCCTGACTTTC.

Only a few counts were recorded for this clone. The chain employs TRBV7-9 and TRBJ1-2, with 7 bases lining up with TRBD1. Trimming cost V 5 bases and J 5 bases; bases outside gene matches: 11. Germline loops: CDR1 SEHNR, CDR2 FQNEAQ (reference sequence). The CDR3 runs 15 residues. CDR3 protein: CASSLEKQGWYGYTF. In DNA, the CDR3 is TGTGCCAGCAGCCTAGAGAAACAGGGGTGGTATGGCTACACCTTC.

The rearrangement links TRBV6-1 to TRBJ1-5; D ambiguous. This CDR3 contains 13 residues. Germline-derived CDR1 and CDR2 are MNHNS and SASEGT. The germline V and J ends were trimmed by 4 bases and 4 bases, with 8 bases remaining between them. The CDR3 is CASSGGQNQPQHF. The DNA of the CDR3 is TGTGCCAGCAGTGGAGGGCAGAATCAGCCCCAGCATTTT.

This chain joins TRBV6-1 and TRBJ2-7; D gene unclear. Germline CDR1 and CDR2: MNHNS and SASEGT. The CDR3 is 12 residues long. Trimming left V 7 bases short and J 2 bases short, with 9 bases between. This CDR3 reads CASISVAYEQYF. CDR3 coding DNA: TGTGCCAGCATCTCAGTAGCCTACGAGCAGTACTTC.

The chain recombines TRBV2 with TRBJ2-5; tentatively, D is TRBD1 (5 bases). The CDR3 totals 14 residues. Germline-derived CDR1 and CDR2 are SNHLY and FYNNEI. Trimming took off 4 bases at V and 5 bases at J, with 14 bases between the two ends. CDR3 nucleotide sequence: TGTGCCAGCAGTGTCGGCAGGGTGAGGGAGACCCAGTACTTC. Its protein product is CASSVGRVRETQYF.

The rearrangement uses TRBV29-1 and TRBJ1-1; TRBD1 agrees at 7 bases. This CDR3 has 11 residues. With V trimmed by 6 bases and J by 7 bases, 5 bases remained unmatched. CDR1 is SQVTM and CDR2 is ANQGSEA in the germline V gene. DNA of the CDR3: TGCAGCGTACAACAGGGGTATGAAGCTTTCTTT. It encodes CSVQQGYEAFF.

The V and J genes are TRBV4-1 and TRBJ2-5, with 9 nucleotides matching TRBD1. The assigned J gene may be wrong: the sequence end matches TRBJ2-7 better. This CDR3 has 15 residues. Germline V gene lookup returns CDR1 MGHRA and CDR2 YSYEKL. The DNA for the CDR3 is TGCGCCAGCAGCCATACAGGGGGCTTAGGCTACGAGCAGTACTTC. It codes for CASSHTGGLGYEQYF.

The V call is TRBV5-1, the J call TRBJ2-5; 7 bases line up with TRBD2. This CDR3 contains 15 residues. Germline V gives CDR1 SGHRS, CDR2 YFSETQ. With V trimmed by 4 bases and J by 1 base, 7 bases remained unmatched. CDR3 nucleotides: TGCGCCAGCAGCCCCCTCGCGGGGGTCCAAGAGACCCAGTACTTC. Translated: CASSPLAGVQETQYF.

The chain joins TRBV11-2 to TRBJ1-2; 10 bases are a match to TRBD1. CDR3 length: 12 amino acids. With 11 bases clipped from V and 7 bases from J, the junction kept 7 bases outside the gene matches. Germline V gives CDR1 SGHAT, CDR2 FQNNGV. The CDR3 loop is CAGTGEDGGYTF. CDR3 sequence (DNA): TGTGCCGGGACAGGGGAGGACGGTGGCTACACCTTC.

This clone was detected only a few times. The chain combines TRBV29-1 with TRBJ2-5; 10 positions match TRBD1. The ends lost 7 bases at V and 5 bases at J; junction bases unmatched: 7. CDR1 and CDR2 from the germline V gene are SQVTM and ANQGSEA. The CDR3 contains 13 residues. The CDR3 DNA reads TGCAGCGCCGCCGGGACAGGGGAGGAGACCCAGTACTTC. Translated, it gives CSAAGTGEETQYF.